This T cell receptor (beta chain) is from a study of blood T cell repertoires in COVID-19. V lost 4 bases and J lost 4, with 14 bases in between. Germline CDR1 is SNHLY and CDR2 is FYNNEI. CDR3 length: 16 amino acids. TCRdb's copy holds only in-frame clones and misses some; the assay was immunoSEQ multiplex PCR. The repertoire consists of roughly 41,000 clones, with around 85% occurring once and the leading ten covering around 4.8%. The receptor was derived from a man over 45 with active COVID-19. This chain links TRBV2 with TRBJ1-6, with D possibly matching TRBD1 (5 bases). Sequenced input: peripheral blood. CDR3 nucleotide sequence: TGTGCCAGCAGTGGGCAGCCGGGGGTTTATAATTCACCCCTCCACTTT. It yields the protein CASSGQPGVYNSPLHF.